This TCR beta chain was observed in a study of CD8 T cells in Susac syndrome. It was with random hexamers that 0.5 to 1 ug RNA was reverse transcribed. Multiplex PCR with immunoSEQ amplified the TCR beta CDR3 across 54 Vbeta and 13 Jbeta. A single record per CDR3 protein comes from TCRdb applying MiXCR to the immunoSEQ multiplex PCR reads. In the table there are about 180,000 distinct CDR3 sequences, just under 95% of which are singletons. This clonotype was seen a handful of times. The receptor was derived from a human donor with Susac syndrome. Material for sequencing was CD4+ T cells from PBMCs.

CDR3 residues: CASSPAQANQETQYF. For the CDR3, the DNA is TGTGCCAGCAGCCCTGCCCAGGCCAACCAAGAGACCCAGTACTTC. The chain combines TRBV4-2 with TRBJ2-5; D not certain. The CDR3 loop spans 15 amino acids. The germline V and J ends were trimmed by 4 bases and 0 bases, with 12 bases remaining between them. Germline CDR1 reads LGHNA; CDR2 reads YNFKEQ.